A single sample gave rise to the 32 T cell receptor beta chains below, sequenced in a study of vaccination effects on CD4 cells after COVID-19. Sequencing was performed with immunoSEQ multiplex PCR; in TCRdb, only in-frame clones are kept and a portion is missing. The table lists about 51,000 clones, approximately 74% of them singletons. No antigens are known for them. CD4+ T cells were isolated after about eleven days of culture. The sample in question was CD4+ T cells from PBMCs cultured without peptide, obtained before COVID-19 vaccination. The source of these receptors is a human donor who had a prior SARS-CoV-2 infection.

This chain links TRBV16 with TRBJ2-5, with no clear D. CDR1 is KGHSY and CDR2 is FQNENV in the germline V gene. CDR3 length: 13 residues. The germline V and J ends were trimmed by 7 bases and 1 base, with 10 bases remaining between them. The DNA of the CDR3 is TGTGCCAGCACCTTATCTGCCCAAGAGACCCAGTACTTC. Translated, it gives CASTLSAQETQYF. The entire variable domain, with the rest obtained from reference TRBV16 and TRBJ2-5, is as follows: GEEVAQTPKHLVRGEGQKAKLYCAPIKGHSYVFWYQQVLKNEFKFLISFQNENVFDETGMPKERFSAKCLPNSPCSLEIQATKLEDSAVYFCASTLSAQETQYFGPGTRLLVL.

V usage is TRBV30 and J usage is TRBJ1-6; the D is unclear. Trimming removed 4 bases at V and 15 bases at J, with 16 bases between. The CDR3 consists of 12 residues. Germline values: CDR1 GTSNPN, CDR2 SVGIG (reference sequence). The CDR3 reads CAWTQAGRNLHF. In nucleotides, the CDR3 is TGTGCCTGGACCCAGGCGGGAAGGAACCTCCACTTT.

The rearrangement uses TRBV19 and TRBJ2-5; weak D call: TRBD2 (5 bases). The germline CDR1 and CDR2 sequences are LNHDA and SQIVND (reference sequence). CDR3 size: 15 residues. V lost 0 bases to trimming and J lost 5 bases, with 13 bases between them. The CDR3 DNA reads TGTGCCAGTAGTATAGATTGGGGTAAGCGGGAGACCCAGTACTTC. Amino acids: CASSIDWGKRETQYF. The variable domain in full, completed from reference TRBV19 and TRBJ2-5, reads DGGITQSPKYLFRKEGQNVTLSCEQNLNHDAMYWYRQDPGQGLRLIYYSQIVNDFQKGDIAEGYSVSREKKESFPLTVTSAQKNPTAFYLCASSIDWGKRETQYFGPGTRLLVL.

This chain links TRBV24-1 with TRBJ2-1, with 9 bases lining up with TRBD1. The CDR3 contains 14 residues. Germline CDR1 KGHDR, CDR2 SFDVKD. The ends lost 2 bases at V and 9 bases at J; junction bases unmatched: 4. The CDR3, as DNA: TGTGCCACCAGTGATTGGGACAGGGAGTCTGAGCAGTTCTTC. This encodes CATSDWDRESEQFF.

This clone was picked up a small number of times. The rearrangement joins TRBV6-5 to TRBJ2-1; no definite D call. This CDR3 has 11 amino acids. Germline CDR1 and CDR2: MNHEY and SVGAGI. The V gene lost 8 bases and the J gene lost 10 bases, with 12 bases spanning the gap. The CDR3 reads CASSDPREQFF. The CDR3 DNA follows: TGTGCCAGCTCTGACCCTAGGGAGCAGTTCTTC.

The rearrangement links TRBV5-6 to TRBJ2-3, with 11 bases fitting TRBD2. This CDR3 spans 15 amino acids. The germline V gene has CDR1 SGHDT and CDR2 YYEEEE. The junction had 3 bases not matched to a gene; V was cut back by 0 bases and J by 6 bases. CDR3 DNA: TGTGCCAGCAGCTTGGGGCCTAGCGGGAGGGATACGCAGTATTTT. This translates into CASSLGPSGRDTQYF. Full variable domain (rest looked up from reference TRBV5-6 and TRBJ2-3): DAGVTQSPTHLIKTRGQQVTLRCSPKSGHDTVSWYQQALGQGPQFIFQYYEEEERQRGNFPDRFSGHQFPNYSSELNVNALLLGDSALYLCASSLGPSGRDTQYFGPGTRLTVL.

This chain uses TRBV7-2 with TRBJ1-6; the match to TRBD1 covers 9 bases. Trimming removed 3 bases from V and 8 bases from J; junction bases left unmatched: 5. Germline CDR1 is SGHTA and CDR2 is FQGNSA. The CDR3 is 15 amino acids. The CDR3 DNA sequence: TGTGCCAGCAGCTTTCTCGGGACAGGGTATTCACCCCTCCACTTT. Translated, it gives CASSFLGTGYSPLHF.

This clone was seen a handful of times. The CDR3 here is CASSPGQGSYSPLHF. CDR3 coding DNA: TGTGCCAGTAGCCCGGGACAGGGGTCCTATTCACCCCTCCACTTT. The rearrangement joins TRBV19 to TRBJ1-6; 10 nucleotides line up with TRBD1. The CDR3 consists of 15 residues. Germline trimming cut 6 bases from V and 8 bases from J; bases unmatched to any gene: 7. The germline V gene has CDR1 LNHDA and CDR2 SQIVND (reference sequence).

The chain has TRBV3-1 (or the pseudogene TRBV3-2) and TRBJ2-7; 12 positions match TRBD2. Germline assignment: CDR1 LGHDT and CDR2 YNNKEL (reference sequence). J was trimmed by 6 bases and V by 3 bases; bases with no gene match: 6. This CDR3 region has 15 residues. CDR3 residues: CASSQWGTSGSEQYF. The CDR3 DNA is TGTGCCAGCAGCCAGTGGGGGACTAGCGGGTCCGAGCAGTACTTC.

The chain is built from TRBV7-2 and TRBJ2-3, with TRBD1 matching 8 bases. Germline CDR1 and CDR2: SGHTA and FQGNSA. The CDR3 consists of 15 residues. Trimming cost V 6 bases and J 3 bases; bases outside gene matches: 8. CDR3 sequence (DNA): TGTGCCAGCAGACAAGACAGGGGTCGGACAGATACGCAGTATTTT. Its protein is CASRQDRGRTDTQYF.

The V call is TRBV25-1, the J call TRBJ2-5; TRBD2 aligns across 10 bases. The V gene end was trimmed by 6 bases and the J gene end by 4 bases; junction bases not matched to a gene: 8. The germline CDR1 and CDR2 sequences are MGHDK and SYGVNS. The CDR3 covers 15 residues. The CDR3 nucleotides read TGTGCCAGCAGCGCCTCTAGCGGGAGTGGAGAGACCCAGTACTTC. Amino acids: CASSASSGSGETQYF.

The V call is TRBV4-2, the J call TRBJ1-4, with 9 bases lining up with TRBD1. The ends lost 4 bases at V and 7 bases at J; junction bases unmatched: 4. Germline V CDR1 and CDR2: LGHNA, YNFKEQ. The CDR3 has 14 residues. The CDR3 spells CASSRQGDSEKLFF. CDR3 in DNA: TGTGCCAGCAGCCGACAGGGGGACAGTGAAAAACTGTTTTTT.

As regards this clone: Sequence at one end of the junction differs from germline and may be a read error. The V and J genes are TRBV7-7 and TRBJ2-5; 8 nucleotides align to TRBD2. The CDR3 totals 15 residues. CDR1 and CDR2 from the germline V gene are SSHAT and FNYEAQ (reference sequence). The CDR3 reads CASSPQERGRETQYF. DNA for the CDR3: TGTGCTAGCAGCCCACAGGAGCGGGGGAGAGAGACCCAGTACTTC. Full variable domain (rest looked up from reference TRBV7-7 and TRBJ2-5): GAGVSQSPRYKVTKRGQDVTLRCDPISSHATLYWYQQALGQGPEFLTYFNYEAQPDKSGLPSDRFSAERPEGSISTLTIQRTEQRDSAMYRCASSPQERGRETQYFGPGTRLLVL.

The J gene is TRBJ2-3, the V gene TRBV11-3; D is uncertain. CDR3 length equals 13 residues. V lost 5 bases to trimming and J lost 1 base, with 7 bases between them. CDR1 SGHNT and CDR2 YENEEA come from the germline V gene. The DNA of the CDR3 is TGTGCCAGCAGCAGGGTACGCACAGATACGCAGTATTTT. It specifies CASSRVRTDTQYF.

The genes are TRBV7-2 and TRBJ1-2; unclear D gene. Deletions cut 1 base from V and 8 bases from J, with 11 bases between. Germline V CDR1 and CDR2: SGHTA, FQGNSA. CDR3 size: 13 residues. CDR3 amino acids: CASSLETSRGYTF. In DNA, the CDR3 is TGTGCCAGCAGCTTAGAAACGTCGAGAGGCTACACCTTC. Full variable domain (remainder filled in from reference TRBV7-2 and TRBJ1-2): GAGVSQSPSNKVTEKGKDVELRCDPISGHTALYWYRQSLGQGLEFLIYFQGNSAPDKSGLPSDRFSAERTGGSVSTLTIQRTQQEDSAVYLCASSLETSRGYTFGSGTRLTVV.

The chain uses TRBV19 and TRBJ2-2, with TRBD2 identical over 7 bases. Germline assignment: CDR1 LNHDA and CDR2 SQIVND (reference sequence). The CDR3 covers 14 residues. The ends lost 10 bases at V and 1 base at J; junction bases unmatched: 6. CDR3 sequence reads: CATTGGENTGELFF. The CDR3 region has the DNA TGTGCCACCACTGGGGGGGAGAACACCGGGGAGCTGTTTTTT.

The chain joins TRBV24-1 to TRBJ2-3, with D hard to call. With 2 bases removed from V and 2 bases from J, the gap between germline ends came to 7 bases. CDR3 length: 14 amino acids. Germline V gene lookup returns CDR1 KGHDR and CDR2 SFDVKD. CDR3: CATSDWAYTDTQYF. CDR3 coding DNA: TGTGCCACCAGTGATTGGGCCTACACAGATACGCAGTATTTT.

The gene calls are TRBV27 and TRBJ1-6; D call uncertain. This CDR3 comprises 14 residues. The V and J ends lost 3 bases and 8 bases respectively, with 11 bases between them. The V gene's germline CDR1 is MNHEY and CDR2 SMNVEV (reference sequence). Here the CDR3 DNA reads TGTGCCAGCAGTTTCGGACGGGCAGATTCACCCCTCCACTTT. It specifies CASSFGRADSPLHF.

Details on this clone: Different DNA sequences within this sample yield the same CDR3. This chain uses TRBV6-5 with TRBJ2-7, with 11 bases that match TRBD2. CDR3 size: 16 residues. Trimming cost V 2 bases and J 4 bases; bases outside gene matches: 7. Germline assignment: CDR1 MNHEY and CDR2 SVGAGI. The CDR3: CASSYQGTSGPYEQYF. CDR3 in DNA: TGTGCCAGCAGTTACCAGGGGACTAGCGGACCTTACGAGCAGTACTTC.

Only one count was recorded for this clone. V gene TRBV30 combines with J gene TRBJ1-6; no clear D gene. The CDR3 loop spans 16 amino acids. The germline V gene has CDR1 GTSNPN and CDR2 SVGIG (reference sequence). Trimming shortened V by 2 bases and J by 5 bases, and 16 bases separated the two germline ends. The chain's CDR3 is CAWSTFGQLNNSPLHF. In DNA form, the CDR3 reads TGTGCCTGGAGTACGTTCGGGCAGCTCAATAATTCACCCCTCCACTTT.

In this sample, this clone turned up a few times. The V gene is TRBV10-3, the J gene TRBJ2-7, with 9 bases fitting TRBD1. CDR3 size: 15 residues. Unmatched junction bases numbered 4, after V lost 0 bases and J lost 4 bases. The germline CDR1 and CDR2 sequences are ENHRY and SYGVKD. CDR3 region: CAISESFGTGYEQYF. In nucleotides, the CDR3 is TGTGCCATCAGTGAGTCGTTCGGGACAGGGTACGAGCAGTACTTC.

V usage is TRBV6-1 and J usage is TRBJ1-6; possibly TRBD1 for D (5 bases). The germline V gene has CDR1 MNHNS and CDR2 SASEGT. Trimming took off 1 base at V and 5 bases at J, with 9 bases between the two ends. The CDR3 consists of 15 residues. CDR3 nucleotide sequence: TGTGCCAGCAGTGAAGGGGGCAGGGATAATTCACCCCTCCACTTT. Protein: CASSEGGRDNSPLHF.

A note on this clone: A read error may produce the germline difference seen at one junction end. The CDR3 DNA is TGTGCCAGCAGCCAAGGGGGAAGCATAAATGAGCGGTTCTTC. Its translation: CASSQGGSINERFF. The J gene is TRBJ2-1, the V gene TRBV3-1 (or the pseudogene TRBV3-2); D uncertain. CDR3 length equals 14 residues. Germline values: CDR1 LGHDT, CDR2 YNNKEL (reference sequence).

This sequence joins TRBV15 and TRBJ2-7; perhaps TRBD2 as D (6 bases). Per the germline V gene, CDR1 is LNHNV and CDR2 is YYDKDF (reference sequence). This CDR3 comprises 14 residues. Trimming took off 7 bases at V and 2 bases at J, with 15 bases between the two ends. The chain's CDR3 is CATKRRRDAYEQYF. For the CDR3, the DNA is TGTGCCACCAAGCGGAGGCGGGACGCCTACGAGCAGTACTTC.

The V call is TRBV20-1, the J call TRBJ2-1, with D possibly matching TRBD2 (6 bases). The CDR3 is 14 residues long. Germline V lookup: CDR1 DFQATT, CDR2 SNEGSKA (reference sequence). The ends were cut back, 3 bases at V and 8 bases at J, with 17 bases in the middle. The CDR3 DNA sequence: TGCAGTGCTAGTTCCGGGCGGGACCGAGATGAGCAGTTCTTC. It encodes CSASSGRDRDEQFF.

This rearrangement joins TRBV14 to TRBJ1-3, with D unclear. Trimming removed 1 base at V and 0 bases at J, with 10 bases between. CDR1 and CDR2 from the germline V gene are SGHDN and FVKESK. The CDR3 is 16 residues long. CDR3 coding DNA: TGTGCCAGCAGCCAAGGTGGGAAGAGCTCTGGAAACACCATATATTTT. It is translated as CASSQGGKSSGNTIYF.

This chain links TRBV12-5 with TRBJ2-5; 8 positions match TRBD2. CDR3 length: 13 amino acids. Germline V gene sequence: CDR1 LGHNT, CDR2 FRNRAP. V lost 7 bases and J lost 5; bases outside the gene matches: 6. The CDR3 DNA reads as TGTGCTAGTGCCACTAGCGGAACTGAGACCCAGTACTTC. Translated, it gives CASATSGTETQYF.

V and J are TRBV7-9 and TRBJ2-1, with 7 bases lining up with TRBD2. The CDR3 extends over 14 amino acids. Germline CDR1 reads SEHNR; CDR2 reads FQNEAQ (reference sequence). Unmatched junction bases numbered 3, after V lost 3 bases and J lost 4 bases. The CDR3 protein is CASSFLADYNEQFF. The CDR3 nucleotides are TGTGCCAGCAGCTTTCTAGCGGATTACAATGAGCAGTTCTTC. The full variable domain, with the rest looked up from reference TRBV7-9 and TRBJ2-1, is DTGVSQNPRHKITKRGQNVTFRCDPISEHNRLYWYRQTLGQGPEFLTYFQNEAQLEKSRLLSDRFSAERPKGSFSTLEIQRTEQGDSAMYLCASSFLADYNEQFFGPGTRLTVL.

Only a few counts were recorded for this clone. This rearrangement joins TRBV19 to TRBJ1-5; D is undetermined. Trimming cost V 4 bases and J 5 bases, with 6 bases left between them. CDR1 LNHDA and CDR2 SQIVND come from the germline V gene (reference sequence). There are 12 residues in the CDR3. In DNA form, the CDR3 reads TGTGCCAGTAGTACTCGGGATCAGCCCCAGCATTTT. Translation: CASSTRDQPQHF.

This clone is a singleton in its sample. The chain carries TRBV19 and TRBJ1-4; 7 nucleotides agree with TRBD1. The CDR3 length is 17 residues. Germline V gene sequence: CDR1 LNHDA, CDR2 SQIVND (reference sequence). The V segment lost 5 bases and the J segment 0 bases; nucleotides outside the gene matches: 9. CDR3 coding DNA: TGTGCCAGTAGTCGTGGGACAGAGGGGCCAACTAATGAAAAACTGTTTTTT. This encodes CASSRGTEGPTNEKLFF.

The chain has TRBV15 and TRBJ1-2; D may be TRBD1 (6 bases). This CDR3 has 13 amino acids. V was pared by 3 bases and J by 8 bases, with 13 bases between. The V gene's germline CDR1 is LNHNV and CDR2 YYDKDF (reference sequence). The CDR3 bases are TGTGCCACCAGCAGCCGAACAGGGACGGGCTACACCTTC. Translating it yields CATSSRTGTGYTF.

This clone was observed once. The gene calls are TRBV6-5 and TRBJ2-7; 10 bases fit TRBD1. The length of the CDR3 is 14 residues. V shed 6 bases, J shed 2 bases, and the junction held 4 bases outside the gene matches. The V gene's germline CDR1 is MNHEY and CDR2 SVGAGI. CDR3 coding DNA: TGTGCCAGCAGCGGGACAGGGGTCACCTACGAGCAGTACTTC. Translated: CASSGTGVTYEQYF.